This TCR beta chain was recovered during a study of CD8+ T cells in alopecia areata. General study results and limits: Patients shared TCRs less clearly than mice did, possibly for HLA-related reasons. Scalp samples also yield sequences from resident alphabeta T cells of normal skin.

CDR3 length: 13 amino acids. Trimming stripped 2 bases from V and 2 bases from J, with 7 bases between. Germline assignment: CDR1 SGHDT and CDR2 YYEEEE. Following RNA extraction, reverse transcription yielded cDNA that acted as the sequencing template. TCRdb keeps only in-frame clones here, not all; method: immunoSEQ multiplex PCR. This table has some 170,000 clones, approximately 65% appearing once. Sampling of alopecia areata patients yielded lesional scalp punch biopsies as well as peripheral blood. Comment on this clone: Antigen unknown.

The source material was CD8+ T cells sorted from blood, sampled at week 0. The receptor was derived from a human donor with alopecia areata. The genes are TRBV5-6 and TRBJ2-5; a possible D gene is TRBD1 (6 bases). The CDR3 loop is CASSFRGQETQYF. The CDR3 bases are TGTGCCAGCAGCTTCAGGGGTCAAGAGACCCAGTACTTC. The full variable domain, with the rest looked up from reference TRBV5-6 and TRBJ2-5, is DAGVTQSPTHLIKTRGQQVTLRCSPKSGHDTVSWYQQALGQGPQFIFQYYEEEERQRGNFPDRFSGHQFPNYSSELNVNALLLGDSALYLCASSFRGQETQYFGPGTRLLVL.